Sequencing of this T cell receptor beta chain was carried out in a study of shared clonotypes between healthy human individuals (dated by TCRdb to the early 2020s). With regard to the full study: A couple of women and a few men aged 18 to 49 years were included in the cohort. For each donor, CD4 naive and CD4 memory were each run on three plates, CD8 naive on two plates, and CD8 memory on one plate. To estimate repertoire size and how much clonotype sharing occurs between individuals, the study deeply sequenced the blood TCR repertoires of 4 to 6 healthy adults. Libraries were prepared and TCR repertoires were sequenced by different laboratories using diverse techniques, in order to increase sequencing depth and limit assay-specific biases. Each donor's leukapheresis produced roughly between about 0.9 and 9.5 billion PBMCs.

Donors were healthy HIV-negative adults with no recently reported acute infections or vaccinations. Every donor was a Caucasian adult residing in Nashville, Tennessee, USA. CD4+ T cells were enriched by magnetic negative selection, after which naive cells were positively selected on CD45RA and the negative fraction was taken as the memory subset. Blood was obtained by leukapheresis, after which PBMCs were separated by Ficoll-Histopaque density gradient centrifugation and cryopreserved in liquid nitrogen vapor phase. Analytical flow cytometry was used to check the purity and quantity of every magnetically sorted T cell population. From each sorted fraction, genomic DNA was isolated and quantified by UV absorbance on a Nanodrop 2000c. The CDR3 goes from the cysteine to the phenylalanine over 16 residues. Only CDR3 DNA remains: 48 bases, in frame from the first base. The germline V gene encodes CDR1 SGHVS and CDR2 FQNEAQ. Clipping removes 6 bases from V and 3 bases from J, with 7 as the unmatched junction base count.

Of note for this clone: No cognate antigen has been identified for it. Base quality data are lacking; no much larger clone is found one base away.

General findings and caveats noted by the study authors: Sampling was restricted to blood, and TCR repertoires in tissue are likely to differ from TCR repertoires in blood. Higher generation probabilities were observed for clonotypes shared by all four sorted-subset donors than for non-shared clonotypes. Because the study included only a small number of donors, the genetic and exposure-history diversity represented was limited. When several donors were compared, the shared fraction of clonotypes was 5% to 6.5% for naive CD4, approximately 3.5% for naive CD8, roughly 2.5% for memory CD4, and less than 0.45% for memory CD8. Based on pairwise subsampling, the degree of clonotype sharing among donors was expected to be affected by sequencing depth. Even with the large sequencing depth, rarefaction of the sorted-subset datasets indicated that sequencing was incomplete. Naive subsets generally had larger estimated clonotype richness than memory subsets.

TCR CDR3 regions were amplified from genomic DNA by multiplex PCR using the deep immunoSEQ assay. Genomic DNA extracted from each cell subset was distributed evenly over all wells of several immunoSEQ 96-well plates, and each plate served as one replicate. For sorted subsets, each replicate PCR was loaded with roughly 190 ng genomic DNA, equivalent to 30,000 or so T cell genomes. The purified libraries were quantified using a Qubit 3.0 fluorometer, sized with a Bioanalyzer 2100, and then quantified again using the KAPA Library Quantification kit. Every immunoSEQ 96-well plate was sequenced on a separate single-read 150-cycle Illumina NextSeq 550 flow cell. In the source study's methods: Because the immunoSEQ output held only junctional sequences and lacked quality scores, the filtering could not match the filtering applied to full-length reads. To assign V/J genes and CDR3, sequences were annotated using PyIR, a Python wrapper for IgBLAST v1.9, with IMGT germline references. Reads with weak V/J assignments (E-value above 1e-6), missing CDR3, stop codons, out-of-frame junctions, or ambiguous translated residues were removed. V3J clonotypes were defined as sequences sharing an identical inferred V gene, J gene, and CDR3 amino acid sequence. The percentage overlap between two repertoires was calculated by dividing the number of shared unique clonotypes by the size of the smaller repertoire. Repertoire richness was assessed with RTK rarefaction, the Chao1 estimator, and Recon v2.1 estimates of unobserved clonotypes. OLGA was used to compute generation probabilities for all TCRbeta clonotypes that the gDNA method yielded from several donors. Here the immuneACCESS table is served through TCRdb, limited to in-frame sequences with V and J called. Missing clones are a known gap in these copies; in checked studies unresolved V genes cover under half, and the rest lacks a known reason. For V, J and clone size, that table is used; D and trimming come from the DNA. This sample is represented by about 2.4 million clones; roughly 93% of them were singletons. The biggest ten clones account for about 0.34% of the sample.

The TCR originated in a man between 18 and 35 years old in good health. Some clones in this sample may be carry-over from other donors' samples. Sequencing input: naive CD4+ T cells from PBMCs. The intended sense of this specimen's cell subset or site label: CD45RA+ positively selected. The chain is assembled from TRBV7-8 and TRBJ2-1; 11 middle bases align to TRBD2. The CDR3 reads as follows: CASSPRTSGLYNEQFF. DNA sequence: TGTGCCAGCAGTCCACGGACTAGCGGGCTCTACAATGAGCAGTTCTTC.